This T cell receptor (beta chain) was sequenced during a study of T cell clonotyping in hematopoietic cell transplantation (dated by TCRdb to the early 2020s). In the study overall: In the study, more than 130 blood samples were gathered from 35 to 45 consecutive transplant recipients and their related donors. Recruitment of patients ran from September 2015 to early 2017, and follow-up continued until September 2020 or until death.

With the immunoSEQ assay, which is a bias-controlled multiplex PCR relying on V- and J-specific primers, TCR beta CDR3 regions were amplified from genomic DNA. A proprietary barcode and Illumina adapter sequences were added to the CDR3 amplicons in a second PCR step. An Illumina MiSeq instrument was used to sequence the CDR3 libraries. Per the original workflow: immunoSEQ Analyzer 3.0 was used for export and quality control, with R Bioconductor and Immunarch used for downstream analyses. Only productive rearrangements within the normalized downsampled data set were used in the calculation of repertoire metrics. Clonotypes larger than 5 templates in the normalized cohort were defined as pathologically expanded. The Inverse Simpson Index was used to measure repertoire diversity. CMV-specificity analyses were carried out on the non-normalized data set to capture all clonotypes. The clones in this table, taken by TCRdb from immuneACCESS, are in-frame only. Not every clone is retained; where verified, under half of the shortfall comes from an unresolved V gene, and the cause of the rest is unknown. V, J and clone size derive from that table, while D and trimming were established from the DNA sequence. The sample has fewer than 7,000 clones on record, 32% of them singletons. Together, the top ten hold roughly 17% of the sample.

This clone was found once. Which antigen it targets is not known. No quality values exist for individual bases; no much larger clone is one base distant. What the study reported, not specific to this receptor: The sample size was limited and the cells went unsorted, which meant the CD4 and CD8 repertoire contributions could not be told apart. Overlap with donor repertoires was found for only a small fraction of recipient repertoires, with over 95% found to appear de novo at the given depth. Broader posttransplant TCR repertoire diversity was predicted by donor and pretransplant recipient Inverse Simpson Index values. Recipient TCR diversity fell after transplant, with pathologically expanded clonotypes rising progressively from day 30 to day 180.

Relative to germline, V is 0 bases shorter and J is 3 bases shorter, with 7 bases between their ends. The CDR3 has 13 amino acids, counting the end cysteine and phenylalanine. Just CDR3 DNA is preserved here, 39 bases in frame from base 1. The time point label for this specimen denotes: 30 days after allo-HCT. Blood from recipients was drawn about 28 days before transplant and again at days 30, 100 and 180 after transplant. Nuclei Lysis Solution was used to extract genomic DNA from fresh or cryopreserved unfractionated peripheral blood mononuclear cells. Sequencing used peripheral blood mononuclear cells, obtained 30 days after allogeneic stem cell transplant. This clonotype was sampled from a female patient aged 50-59 years who had an allogeneic stem cell transplant from an unrelated donor, so the T cells may come from the graft donor. Some clones in this sample may be carry-over from other donors' samples. The sequence joins TRBV5-7 to TRBJ2-7, with the D segment identity uncertain. TRBV5-7 is sorted into the ORF group, with uncertain function. The DNA sequence is given as TGTGCCAGCAGCTTGGATGGTTGCTACGAGCAGTACTTC. This encodes CASSLDGCYEQYF.